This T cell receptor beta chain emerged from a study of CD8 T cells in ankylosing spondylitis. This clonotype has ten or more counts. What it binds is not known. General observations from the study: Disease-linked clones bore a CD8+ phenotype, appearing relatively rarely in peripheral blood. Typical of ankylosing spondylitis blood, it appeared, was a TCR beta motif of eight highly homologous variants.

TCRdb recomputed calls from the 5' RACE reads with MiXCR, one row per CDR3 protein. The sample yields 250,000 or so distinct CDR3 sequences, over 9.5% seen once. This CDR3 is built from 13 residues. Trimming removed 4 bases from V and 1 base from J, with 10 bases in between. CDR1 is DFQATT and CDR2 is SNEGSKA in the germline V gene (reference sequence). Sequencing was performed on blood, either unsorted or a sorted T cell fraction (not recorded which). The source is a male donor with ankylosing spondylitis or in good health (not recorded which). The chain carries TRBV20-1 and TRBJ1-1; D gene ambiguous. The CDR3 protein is CSAKVPGNTEAFF. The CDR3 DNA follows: TGCAGTGCTAAAGTCCCAGGGAACACTGAAGCTTTCTTT.